These 6 T cell receptor beta chains originate from one sample sequenced in a study of blood T cell repertoires in COVID-19. Sequencing used immunoSEQ multiplex PCR; TCRdb keeps in-frame clones, though not all of them. The sample contains about 140,000 clones, 60% to 80% of which appear only once. The sequencing input was PBMCs or T cells enriched from blood (not recorded which). These receptors all come from a woman between 50 and 59 years old who had recovered from COVID-19.

This chain uses TRBV27 with TRBJ2-5; TRBD2 matches at 10 bases. The CDR3 length is 15 residues. The J segment lost 4 bases and the V segment lost 3 bases, leaving 5 bases of the junction unmatched. Germline V CDR1 and CDR2: MNHEY, SMNVEV (reference sequence). CDR3 sequence (DNA): TGTGCCAGCAGTTTGAGCGGGGGGGCCCCAGAGACCCAGTACTTC. Encoded protein: CASSLSGGAPETQYF.

This chain links TRBV7-3 with TRBJ2-5; 7 bases match TRBD2. V was pared by 0 bases and J by 2 bases, with 6 bases of the junction left unmatched. Germline loops: CDR1 SGHTA, CDR2 FQGTGA. The CDR3 is 16 amino acids. CDR3 nucleotide sequence: TGTGCCAGCAGCTTAACGGGGGGACTACCACAAGAGACCCAGTACTTC. It yields the protein CASSLTGGLPQETQYF.

This sequence joins TRBV7-8 and TRBJ2-6; D might be TRBD1 (5 bases). Germline loops: CDR1 SGHVS, CDR2 FQNEAQ. The V end was cut by 5 bases, the J end by 0 bases, with 11 bases between. This CDR3 is 16 amino acids long. CDR3 DNA: TGTGCCAGCAGCGTGGCAGGGATCTCTGGGGCCAACGTCCTGACTTTC. It codes for CASSVAGISGANVLTF.

The chain combines TRBV5-6 with TRBJ2-1; TRBD2 aligns across 7 bases. The CDR3 loop spans 14 amino acids. CDR1 and CDR2 from the germline V gene are SGHDT and YYEEEE. V lost 4 bases, J lost 8 bases, and 9 bases stayed unmatched. In DNA, the CDR3 is TGTGCCAGCAGCCACAGCGGGAAAAGGGATGAGCAGTTCTTC. Its translation is CASSHSGKRDEQFF. The full variable domain, with the rest looked up from reference TRBV5-6 and TRBJ2-1, is DAGVTQSPTHLIKTRGQQVTLRCSPKSGHDTVSWYQQALGQGPQFIFQYYEEEERQRGNFPDRFSGHQFPNYSSELNVNALLLGDSALYLCASSHSGKRDEQFFGPGTRLTVL.

The chain uses TRBV7-8 and TRBJ2-7, with D hard to call. The CDR3 length is 11 residues. Trimming took 4 bases from V and 4 from J, leaving 5 bases between them. Germline values: CDR1 SGHVS, CDR2 FQNEAQ. The CDR3 reads CASSSTYEQYF. CDR3 sequence (DNA): TGTGCCAGCAGCTCAACTTACGAGCAGTACTTC.

DNA of the CDR3: TGTGCCAGCAGTTGGACAGGGGAATGGGGAGGCAATCAGCCCCAGCATTTT. Amino acids: CASSWTGEWGGNQPQHF. The chain uses TRBV27 and TRBJ1-5; 9 positions agree with TRBD1. Germline CDR1 is MNHEY and CDR2 is SMNVEV (reference sequence). CDR3 length: 17 residues. V gave up 4 bases and J gave up 2 bases; unmatched junction bases: 9.